The 27 T cell receptor beta chains below all came from one sample that was sequenced in a study of blood T cell repertoires in COVID-19 (dated by TCRdb to between 2020 and 2021). Libraries were built with the immunoSEQ multiplex PCR assay. Imported from immuneACCESS, the table was reduced by TCRdb to in-frame sequences with V and J called. These copies leave out some clones; in studies compared against another copy, an unresolved V gene accounts for under half, and the cause of the remainder is not known. The sample includes 150,000 or so clones, with about 80% observed a single time. The ten most abundant clones make up 9% to 14% of the sample. Sequencing was carried out using peripheral blood. The source is an older woman with COVID-19, enrolled during active disease.

This rearrangement joins TRBV6-1 to TRBJ2-7; D is possibly TRBD1 (5 bases). This CDR3 has 13 amino acids. The ends were cut back, 1 base at V and 2 bases at J, with 6 bases in the middle. Per the germline V gene, CDR1 is MNHNS and CDR2 is SASEGT. The CDR3: CASSEDRTYEQYV. DNA for the CDR3: TGTGCCAGCAGTGAAGACAGGACCTACGAGCAGTACGTC.

The chain links TRBV27 to TRBJ2-7; 10 bases are a match to TRBD1. The CDR3 is 14 residues long. The germline gives CDR1 MNHEY, CDR2 SMNVEV (reference sequence). V shed 5 bases and J 3 bases; nucleotides not matched to a gene: 4. This chain's CDR3 is CASSLRTGGYEQYF. CDR3 coding DNA: TGTGCCAGCAGTCTGAGGACAGGGGGCTACGAGCAGTACTTC.

The V gene is TRBV6-5, the J gene TRBJ1-2; no clear D. The length of the CDR3 is 13 residues. Germline CDR1 is MNHEY and CDR2 is SVGAGI. Trimming pared 6 bases from V and 5 bases from J, leaving 13 bases between. The CDR3 region is CASSPGRAYGYTF. CDR3 coding DNA: TGTGCCAGCAGCCCCGGGAGGGCGTATGGCTACACCTTC.

The J gene is TRBJ1-5, the V gene TRBV19; TRBD1 is a possible D gene (5 bases). The germline V gene has CDR1 LNHDA and CDR2 SQIVND (reference sequence). The CDR3 sequence is 15 residues long. The V end lost 2 bases, the J end lost 2 bases, and 10 bases lay between the germline ends. CDR3 coding DNA: TGTGCCAGTAGTATATTCAGGGCAGGCAATCAGCCCCAGCATTTT. This encodes CASSIFRAGNQPQHF.

The CDR3 DNA sequence: TGTGCCAGCAGCCCCAACAGGGTCTCGAGTTCACCCCTCCACTTT. Protein: CASSPNRVSSSPLHF. The chain couples TRBV14 to TRBJ1-6; perhaps TRBD1 as D (6 bases). V was clipped by 4 bases and J by 9 bases, with 16 bases between them. The CDR3 consists of 15 residues. The V gene's germline CDR1 is SGHDN and CDR2 FVKESK.

The chain has TRBV12-5 and TRBJ1-1; maybe TRBD1 (6 bases). The germline gives CDR1 LGHNT, CDR2 FRNRAP. The CDR3 consists of 14 residues. Trimming cost V 3 bases and J 3 bases, with 11 bases left between them. The CDR3 DNA is TGTGCTAGTGGTTTCGGGGAGGGGGACACTGAAGCTTTCTTT. Translation: CASGFGEGDTEAFF.

This clone was counted between two and nine times. The V and J genes are TRBV6-6 and TRBJ2-5, with TRBD1 matching 7 bases. The CDR3 runs 17 residues. J was trimmed by 3 bases and V by 5 bases; bases with no gene match: 15. CDR1 is MNHNY, CDR2 SVGAGI, per germline (reference sequence). CDR3 sequence reads: CASSHEVGTAWEETQYF. The DNA for the CDR3 is TGTGCCAGCAGTCATGAGGTCGGGACAGCCTGGGAAGAGACCCAGTACTTC.

The chain carries TRBV6-5 and TRBJ1-2, with 8 bases lining up with TRBD1. The CDR3 is 13 residues long. Germline CDR1 reads MNHEY; CDR2 reads SVGAGI. V lost 7 bases, J lost 3 bases, and 4 bases stayed unmatched. CDR3: CASIPDRDYGYTF. The CDR3 DNA is TGTGCCAGCATCCCGGACAGGGACTATGGCTACACCTTC.

The chain is built from TRBV19 and TRBJ2-3; D might be TRBD2 (5 bases). V gave up 5 bases and J gave up 2 bases, with 17 bases separating them. The CDR3 consists of 16 residues. Germline V gives CDR1 LNHDA, CDR2 SQIVND (reference sequence). The CDR3 nucleotides read TGTGCCAGTAGTCCCCAAGCGAACGGGGACACAGATACGCAGTATTTT. It is translated as CASSPQANGDTDTQYF.

The chain's CDR3 is CASSLASGGAGTDTQYF. The CDR3 nucleotides are TGTGCCAGCAGCCTAGCTAGCGGGGGGGCCGGGACAGATACGCAGTATTTT. This rearrangement joins TRBV3-1 (or the pseudogene TRBV3-2) to TRBJ2-3, with 12 bases identical to TRBD2. J was trimmed by 3 bases and V by 4 bases; bases with no gene match: 8. From germline, CDR1 is LGHDT and CDR2 YNNKEL (reference sequence). This CDR3 is 17 amino acids long.

This chain connects TRBV15 to TRBJ1-1; weak D call: TRBD1 (5 bases). Per germline, CDR1 LNHNV and CDR2 YYDKDF (reference sequence). V gave up 0 bases and J gave up 4 bases, with 9 bases separating them. The CDR3 length is 14 residues. CDR3 amino acids: CATSREGRVTEAFF. The CDR3 bases are TGTGCCACCAGCAGAGAAGGCAGGGTCACTGAAGCTTTCTTT.

The V gene is TRBV14, the J gene TRBJ2-1, with D possibly matching TRBD2 (5 bases). The CDR3 spans 15 residues. The V gene's germline CDR1 is SGHDN and CDR2 FVKESK. V shed 6 bases and J shed 4 bases, with 16 bases lying between them. The CDR3 DNA reads as TGTGCCAGCAGTCCATTTAACGGGATGTACAATGAGCAGTTCTTC. Protein: CASSPFNGMYNEQFF.

In this sample, this clone turned up once. The V and J genes are TRBV5-1 and TRBJ1-3, with no clear D. This CDR3 comprises 19 residues. The germline gives CDR1 SGHRS, CDR2 YFSETQ. The V end was cut by 2 bases, the J end by 0 bases, with 21 bases between. In DNA form, the CDR3 reads TGCGCCAGCAGCTTCAGTGGCGGTGAAATATTGAGCTCTGGAAACACCATATATTTT. Translated, it gives CASSFSGGEILSSGNTIYF.

This clone came up once. The rearrangement joins TRBV24-1 to TRBJ2-2, with D possibly matching TRBD2 (5 bases). The length of the CDR3 is 14 residues. V gave up 9 bases and J gave up 5 bases, with 15 bases separating them. Germline CDR1 KGHDR, CDR2 SFDVKD. CDR3 coding DNA: TGTGCCACCTCACGACGGGGTCGGACCGGGGAGCTGTTTTTT. As protein: CATSRRGRTGELFF.

The chain has TRBV19 and TRBJ2-1, with D possibly TRBD2 on 6 matching bases. This CDR3 has 15 amino acids. The V end lost 7 bases, the J end lost 3 bases, and 16 bases lay between the germline ends. Germline V gives CDR1 LNHDA, CDR2 SQIVND (reference sequence). The CDR3 is CASNRGTASYNEQFF. The CDR3, as DNA: TGTGCCAGTAACCGCGGGACTGCGAGCTACAATGAGCAGTTCTTC.

This rearrangement joins TRBV7-2 to TRBJ2-7, with D possibly matching TRBD1 (6 bases). Germline V gene sequence: CDR1 SGHTA, CDR2 FQGNSA. The CDR3 has 15 amino acids. Trimming took off 5 bases at V and 3 bases at J, with 17 bases between the two ends. CDR3 region: CASSLLAGDLYEQYF. The CDR3 region has the DNA TGTGCCAGCAGCCTACTGGCAGGGGACCTCTACGAGCAGTACTTC.

The V gene is TRBV7-3, the J gene TRBJ2-1; 7 bases align to TRBD1. Germline V gives CDR1 SGHTA, CDR2 FQGTGA. V lost 4 bases and J lost 4; bases outside the gene matches: 1. This CDR3 comprises 13 residues. The CDR3 DNA is TGTGCCAGCAGCTGGGACAGTTACAATGAGCAGTTCTTC. This gives the protein CASSWDSYNEQFF.

CDR3 DNA: TGCGCCAGCAGTGAAGGGGGCTACTACAATGAGCAGTTCTTC. Encoded protein: CASSEGGYYNEQFF. V usage is TRBV10-1 and J usage is TRBJ2-1; 7 bases align to TRBD1. J was trimmed by 3 bases and V by 3 bases; bases with no gene match: 2. Germline CDR1 and CDR2: WNHNN and SYGVQD (reference sequence). The CDR3 runs to 14 residues.

V is TRBV18 and J is TRBJ2-5, with 7 bases identical to TRBD1. Germline CDR1 is KGHSH and CDR2 is LQKENI. The CDR3 has 13 amino acids. V trimming: 5 bases; J trimming: 2 bases; junction bases outside the gene matches: 2. Here the CDR3 DNA reads TGTGCCAGCTCAGTACAGGGGCAAGAGACCCAGTACTTC. Translation gives CASSVQGQETQYF.

V usage is TRBV3-1 (or the pseudogene TRBV3-2) and J usage is TRBJ2-3; the D gene is possibly TRBD2 (5 bases). V was clipped by 2 bases and J by 0 bases, with 12 bases between them. The germline gives CDR1 LGHDT, CDR2 YNNKEL (reference sequence). The CDR3 covers 16 residues. The CDR3 DNA reads as TGTGCCAGCAGCCAAACCCGGGGTCCTAGCACAGATACGCAGTATTTT. It yields the protein CASSQTRGPSTDTQYF.

The chain combines TRBV6-5 with TRBJ2-1; 14 nucleotides line up with TRBD2. Germline lookup yields CDR1 MNHEY and CDR2 SVGAGI. The ends lost 6 bases at V and 15 bases at J; junction bases unmatched: 13. CDR3 length: 15 amino acids. The CDR3 spells CASSALPGLAGDRFF. CDR3 nucleotide sequence: TGTGCCAGCAGCGCCTTACCGGGACTAGCGGGAGATCGGTTCTTC.

V and J are TRBV5-4 and TRBJ2-4; possible D gene TRBD1, 6 bases. Looked up from germline, CDR1 is SGHNT and CDR2 is YYREEE (reference sequence). This CDR3 comprises 13 residues. The V end was cut by 1 base, the J end by 8 bases, with 10 bases between. The CDR3: CASSLLGADIQYF. The DNA for the CDR3 is TGTGCCAGCAGCTTGTTGGGGGCGGACATTCAGTACTTC.

In this sample, this clone turned up a few times. J is TRBJ1-4 and V is TRBV7-9; no clear D. Trimming shortened V by 3 bases and J by 5 bases, and 10 bases separated the two germline ends. Germline assignment: CDR1 SEHNR and CDR2 FQNEAQ (reference sequence). The CDR3 sequence is 14 residues long. In DNA, the CDR3 is TGTGCCAGCAGCTTGACTACGGGGAATGAAAAACTGTTTTTT. Encoded protein: CASSLTTGNEKLFF.

The chain is built from TRBV11-2 and TRBJ2-1; TRBD2 might be the D (6 bases). Germline V lookup: CDR1 SGHAT, CDR2 FQNNGV. Trimming pared 2 bases from V and 7 bases from J, leaving 18 bases between. The CDR3 contains 16 residues. Here the CDR3 reads CASSLILAGSGNEQFF. The CDR3 coding sequence is TGTGCCAGCAGCTTAATACTAGCAGGCTCGGGGAATGAGCAGTTCTTC.

V and J are TRBV7-2 and TRBJ1-2; TRBD1 aligns across 7 bases. The V gene end was trimmed by 2 bases and the J gene end by 6 bases; junction bases not matched to a gene: 18. This CDR3 has 18 amino acids. Germline V gene lookup returns CDR1 SGHTA and CDR2 FQGNSA. CDR3 DNA: TGTGCCAGCAGCTTATCTACGGGTGGGAGTACAGGGGTCCATGGCTACACCTTC. It translates to CASSLSTGGSTGVHGYTF.

J is TRBJ1-2 and V is TRBV14, with 7 positions matching TRBD1. This CDR3 is 14 amino acids long. Germline V gene sequence: CDR1 SGHDN, CDR2 FVKESK. With 2 bases clipped from V and 4 bases from J, the junction kept 4 bases outside the gene matches. The CDR3 here is CASSQRQGSYGYTF. The CDR3 region has the DNA TGTGCCAGCAGCCAACGACAGGGAAGCTATGGCTACACCTTC.

The CDR3 DNA reads TGTGCCAGTAGTATAAGCCTAGCGGGGAACACAGATACGCAGTATTTT. As protein: CASSISLAGNTDTQYF. The V and J genes are TRBV19 and TRBJ2-3; 9 bases are shared with TRBD2. Germline trimming cut 2 bases from V and 2 bases from J; bases unmatched to any gene: 5. CDR1 and CDR2 (germline): LNHDA, SQIVND (reference sequence). The length of the CDR3 is 16 residues.